The 5 T cell receptor beta chains given below trace back to one sample, sequenced in a study of cytomegalovirus exposure and HLA in healthy donors. PCR employed 60 Vbeta and 13 Jbeta primers. The method was immunoSEQ multiplex PCR; TCRdb's version includes in-frame clones alone and lacks a portion of them. In the table there are about 180,000 clones, around 72% of which are singletons. Material: PBMCs. The receptor set was obtained from a woman in her forties or fifties in good health and CMV-seropositive.

The chain combines TRBV28 with TRBJ2-5; D uncertain. The J call is doubtful: the DNA matches TRBJ2-7 better. Per the germline V gene, CDR1 is MDHEN and CDR2 is SYDVKM. CDR3 length equals 15 residues. DNA for the CDR3: TGTGCCAGCAGTTCCAGGAAAAGCCCCTCCTACGAGCAGTACTTC. Translated: CASSSRKSPSYEQYF.

The V call is TRBV6-1, the J call TRBJ1-2; 11 positions agree with TRBD1. This CDR3 has 14 amino acids. J lost 7 bases, V lost 3 bases, and 4 bases had no gene match. Germline values: CDR1 MNHNS, CDR2 SASEGT. For the CDR3, the DNA is TGTGCCAGCAGTGACACGGGACAGGGGGGTGGCTACACCTTC. It yields the protein CASSDTGQGGGYTF.

V and J are TRBV28 and TRBJ2-2; tentative D call: TRBD2 (6 bases). Germline CDR1 reads MDHEN; CDR2 reads SYDVKM. The V end was cut by 6 bases, the J end by 0 bases, with 14 bases between. This CDR3 has 16 residues. The CDR3 here is CASRPPGGSNTGELFF. The CDR3 DNA follows: TGTGCCAGCAGACCTCCAGGAGGGTCGAACACCGGGGAGCTGTTTTTT. Drawing the rest from reference TRBV28 and TRBJ2-2, the complete variable domain is DVKVTQSSRYLVKRTGEKVFLECVQDMDHENMFWYRQDPGLGLRLIYFSYDVKMKEKGDIPEGYSVSREKKERFSLILESASTNQTSMYLCASRPPGGSNTGELFFGEGSRLTVL.

The chain couples TRBV7-2 to TRBJ2-3, with D possibly TRBD2 on 6 matching bases. There are 15 residues in the CDR3. Deletions cut 6 bases from V and 0 bases from J, with 13 bases between. CDR1 is SGHTA, CDR2 FQGNSA, per germline. The CDR3 DNA reads TGTGCCAGCAGATCTAAAGCGGGCAGCACAGATACGCAGTATTTT. Encoded protein: CASRSKAGSTDTQYF.

The chain carries TRBV19 and TRBJ1-1; D ambiguous. CDR3 length: 11 amino acids. V was shortened by 10 bases and J by 5 bases, with 11 bases between the two germline ends. In germline, CDR1 is LNHDA, CDR2 SQIVND (reference sequence). CDR3 sequence reads: CATLRGTEAFF. For the CDR3, the DNA is TGTGCCACCCTCCGCGGGACTGAAGCTTTCTTT.